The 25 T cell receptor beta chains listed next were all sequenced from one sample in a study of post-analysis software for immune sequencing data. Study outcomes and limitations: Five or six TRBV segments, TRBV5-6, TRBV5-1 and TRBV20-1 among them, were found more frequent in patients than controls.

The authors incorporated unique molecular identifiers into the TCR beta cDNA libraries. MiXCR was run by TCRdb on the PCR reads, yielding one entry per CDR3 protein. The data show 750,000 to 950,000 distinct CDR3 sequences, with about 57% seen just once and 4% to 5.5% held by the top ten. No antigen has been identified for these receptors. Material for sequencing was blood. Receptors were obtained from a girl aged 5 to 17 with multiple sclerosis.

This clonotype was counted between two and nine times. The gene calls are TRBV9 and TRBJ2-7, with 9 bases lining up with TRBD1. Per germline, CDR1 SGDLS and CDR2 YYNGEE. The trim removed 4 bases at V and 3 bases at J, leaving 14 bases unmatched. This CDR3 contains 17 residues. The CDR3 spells CASSPAPDRGDGYEQYF. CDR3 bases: TGTGCCAGCAGCCCAGCCCCCGACAGGGGGGATGGCTACGAGCAGTACTTC. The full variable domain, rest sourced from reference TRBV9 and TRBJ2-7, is DSGVTQTPKHLITATGQRVTLRCSPRSGDLSVYWYQQSLDQGLQFLIQYYNGEERAKGNILERFSAQQFPDLHSELNLSSLELGDSALYFCASSPAPDRGDGYEQYFGPGTRLTVT.

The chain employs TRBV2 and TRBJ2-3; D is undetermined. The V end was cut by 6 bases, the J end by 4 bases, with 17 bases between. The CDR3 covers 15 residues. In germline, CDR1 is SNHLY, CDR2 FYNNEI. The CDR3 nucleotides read TGTGCCAGCAGCCAAGCACGGCAATGGGCAGATACGCAGTATTTT. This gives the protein CASSQARQWADTQYF.

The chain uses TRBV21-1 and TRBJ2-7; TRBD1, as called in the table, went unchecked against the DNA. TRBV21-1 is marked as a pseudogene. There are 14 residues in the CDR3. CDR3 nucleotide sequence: TGTGCCAGCAGCCGGGACAGGATCACCTACGAGCAGTACTTC. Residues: CASSRDRITYEQYF.

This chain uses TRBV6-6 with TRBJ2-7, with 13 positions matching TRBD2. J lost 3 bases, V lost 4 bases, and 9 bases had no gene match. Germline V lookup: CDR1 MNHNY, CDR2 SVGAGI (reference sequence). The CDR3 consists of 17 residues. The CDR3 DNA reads TGTGCCAGCAGTTTTACTAGCGGGGGGGTCGCAGTCTACGAGCAGTACTTC. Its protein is CASSFTSGGVAVYEQYF.

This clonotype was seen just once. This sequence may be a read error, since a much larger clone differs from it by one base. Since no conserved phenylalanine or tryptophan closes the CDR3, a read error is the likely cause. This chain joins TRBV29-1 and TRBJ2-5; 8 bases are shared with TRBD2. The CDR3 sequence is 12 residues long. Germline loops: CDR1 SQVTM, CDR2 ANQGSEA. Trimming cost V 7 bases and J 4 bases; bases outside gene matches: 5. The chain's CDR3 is CSAAGAGETQYV. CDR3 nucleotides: TGCAGCGCAGCGGGGGCTGGAGAGACCCAGTACGTC.

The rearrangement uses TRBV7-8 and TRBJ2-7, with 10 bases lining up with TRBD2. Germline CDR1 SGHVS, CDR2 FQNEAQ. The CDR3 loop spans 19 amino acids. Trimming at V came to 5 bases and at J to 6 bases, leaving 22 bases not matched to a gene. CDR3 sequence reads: CASSVVGLLASGSSLEQYF. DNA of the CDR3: TGTGCCAGCAGCGTAGTGGGGTTACTGGCTAGCGGGAGCTCCCTCGAGCAGTACTTC. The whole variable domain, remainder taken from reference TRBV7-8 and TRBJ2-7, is GAGVSQSPRYKVAKRGQDVALRCDPISGHVSLFWYQQALGQGPEFLTYFQNEAQLDKSGLPSDRFFAERPEGSVSTLKIQRTQQEDSAVYLCASSVVGLLASGSSLEQYFGPGTRLTVT.

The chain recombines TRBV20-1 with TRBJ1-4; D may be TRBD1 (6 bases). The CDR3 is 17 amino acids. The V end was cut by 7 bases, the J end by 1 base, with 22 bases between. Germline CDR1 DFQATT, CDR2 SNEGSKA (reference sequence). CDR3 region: CSVSRGGLGGTNEKLFF. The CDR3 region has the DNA TGCAGTGTTAGCAGAGGGGGGCTCGGGGGAACTAATGAAAAACTGTTTTTT.

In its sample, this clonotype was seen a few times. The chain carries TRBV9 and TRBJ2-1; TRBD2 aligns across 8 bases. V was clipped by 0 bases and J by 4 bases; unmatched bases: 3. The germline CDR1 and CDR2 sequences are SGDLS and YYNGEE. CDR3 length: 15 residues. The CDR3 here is CASSVGTGGYNEQFF. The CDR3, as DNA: TGTGCCAGCAGCGTAGGGACGGGGGGGTACAATGAGCAGTTCTTC.

The CDR3 is CASSFSRYNEQFF. CDR3 DNA sequence: TGTGCCAGCAGTTTCTCCAGATACAATGAGCAGTTCTTC. This rearrangement joins TRBV27 to TRBJ2-1; no definite D call. This CDR3 region has 13 residues. V shed 3 bases and J shed 4 bases, with 7 bases lying between them. From germline, CDR1 is MNHEY and CDR2 SMNVEV (reference sequence).

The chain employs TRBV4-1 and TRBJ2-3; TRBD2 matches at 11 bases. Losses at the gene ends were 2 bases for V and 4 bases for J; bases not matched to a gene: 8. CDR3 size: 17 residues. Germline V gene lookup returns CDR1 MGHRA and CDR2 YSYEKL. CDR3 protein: CASSQTGTSGLADTQYF. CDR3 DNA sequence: TGCGCCAGCAGCCAAACCGGGACTAGCGGTTTGGCAGATACGCAGTATTTT.

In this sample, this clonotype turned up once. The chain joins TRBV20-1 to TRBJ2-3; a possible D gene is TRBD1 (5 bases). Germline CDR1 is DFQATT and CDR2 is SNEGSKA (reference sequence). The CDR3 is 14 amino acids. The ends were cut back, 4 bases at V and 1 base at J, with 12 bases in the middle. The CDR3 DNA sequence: TGCAGTGCTACAGGGTATTTGCGCACAGATACGCAGTATTTT. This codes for CSATGYLRTDTQYF.

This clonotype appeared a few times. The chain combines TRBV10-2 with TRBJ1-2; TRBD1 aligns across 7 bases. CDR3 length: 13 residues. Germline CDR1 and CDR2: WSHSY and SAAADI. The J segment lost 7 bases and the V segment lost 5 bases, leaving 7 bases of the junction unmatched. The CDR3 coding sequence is TGCGCCAGCAGTTTGACAGGGACGGGTGGCTACACCTTC. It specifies CASSLTGTGGYTF.

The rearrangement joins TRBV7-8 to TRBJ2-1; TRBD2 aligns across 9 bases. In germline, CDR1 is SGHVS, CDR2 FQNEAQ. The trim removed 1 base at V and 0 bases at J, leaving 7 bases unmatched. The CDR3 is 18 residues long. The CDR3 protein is CASSLGGSSGSSYNEQFF. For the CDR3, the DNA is TGTGCCAGCAGCTTAGGGGGGAGTAGCGGGAGCTCCTACAATGAGCAGTTCTTC.

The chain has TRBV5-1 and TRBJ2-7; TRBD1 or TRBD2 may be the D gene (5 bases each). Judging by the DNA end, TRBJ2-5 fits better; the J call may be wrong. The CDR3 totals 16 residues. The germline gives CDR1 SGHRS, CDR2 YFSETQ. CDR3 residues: CASSLGGSGSQETQYF. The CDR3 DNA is TGCGCCAGCAGCTTGGGGGGGAGTGGAAGTCAAGAGACCCAGTACTTC.

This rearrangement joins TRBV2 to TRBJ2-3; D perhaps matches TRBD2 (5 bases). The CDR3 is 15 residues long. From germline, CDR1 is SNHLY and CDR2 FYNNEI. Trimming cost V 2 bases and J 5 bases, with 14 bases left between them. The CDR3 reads CASSELAAGQDTQYF. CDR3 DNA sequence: TGTGCCAGCAGTGAACTAGCTGCCGGTCAAGATACGCAGTATTTT.

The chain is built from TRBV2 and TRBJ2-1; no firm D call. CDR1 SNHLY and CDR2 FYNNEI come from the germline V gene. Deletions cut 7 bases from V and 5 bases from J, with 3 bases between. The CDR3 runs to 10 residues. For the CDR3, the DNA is TGTGCCAGCAACGACAATGAGCAGTTCTTC. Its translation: CASNDNEQFF. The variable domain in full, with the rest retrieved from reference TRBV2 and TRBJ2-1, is EPEVTQTPSHQVTQMGQEVILRCVPISNHLYFYWYRQILGQKVEFLVSFYNNEISEKSEIFDDQFSVERPDGSNFTLKIRSTKLEDSAMYFCASNDNEQFFGPGTRLTVL.

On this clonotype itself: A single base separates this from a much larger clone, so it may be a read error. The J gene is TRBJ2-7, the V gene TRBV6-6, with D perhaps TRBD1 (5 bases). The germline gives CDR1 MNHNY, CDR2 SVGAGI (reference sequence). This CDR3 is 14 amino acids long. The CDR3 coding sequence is TGTGCCAACAGTTCCCGACAGTTGCCCTACGAGCAGTACTTC. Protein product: CANSSRQLPYEQYF.

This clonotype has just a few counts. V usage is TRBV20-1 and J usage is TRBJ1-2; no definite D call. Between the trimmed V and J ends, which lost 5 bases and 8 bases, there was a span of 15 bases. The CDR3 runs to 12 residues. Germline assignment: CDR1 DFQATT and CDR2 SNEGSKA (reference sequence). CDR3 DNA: TGCAGTGCTGGGCCCTCCTCTGCGGGCTACACCTTC. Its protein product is CSAGPSSAGYTF.

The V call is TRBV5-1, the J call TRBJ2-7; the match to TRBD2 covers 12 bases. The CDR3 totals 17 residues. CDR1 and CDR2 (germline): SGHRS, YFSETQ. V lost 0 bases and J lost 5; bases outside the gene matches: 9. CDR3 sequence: CASSLGLAGGADDEQYF. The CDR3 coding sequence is TGCGCCAGCAGCTTGGGGCTAGCGGGAGGGGCTGACGACGAGCAGTACTTC.

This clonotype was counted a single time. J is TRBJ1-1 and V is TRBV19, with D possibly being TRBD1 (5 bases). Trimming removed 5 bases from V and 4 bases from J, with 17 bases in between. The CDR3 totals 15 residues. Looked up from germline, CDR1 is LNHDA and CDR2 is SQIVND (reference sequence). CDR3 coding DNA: TGTGCCAGTAGTTTGACCCCCGGGGGGGGCACTGAAGCTTTCTTT. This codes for CASSLTPGGGTEAFF. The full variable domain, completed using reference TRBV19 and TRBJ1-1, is DGGITQSPKYLFRKEGQNVTLSCEQNLNHDAMYWYRQDPGQGLRLIYYSQIVNDFQKGDIAEGYSVSREKKESFPLTVTSAQKNPTAFYLCASSLTPGGGTEAFFGQGTRLTVV.

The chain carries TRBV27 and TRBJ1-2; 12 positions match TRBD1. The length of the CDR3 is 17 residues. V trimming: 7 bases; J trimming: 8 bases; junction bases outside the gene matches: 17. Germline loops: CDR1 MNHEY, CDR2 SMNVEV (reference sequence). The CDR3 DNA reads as TGTGCCAGCACGGACTGGGGACAGGGGGCGAACCTCGGAGGCTACACCTTC. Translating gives CASTDWGQGANLGGYTF.

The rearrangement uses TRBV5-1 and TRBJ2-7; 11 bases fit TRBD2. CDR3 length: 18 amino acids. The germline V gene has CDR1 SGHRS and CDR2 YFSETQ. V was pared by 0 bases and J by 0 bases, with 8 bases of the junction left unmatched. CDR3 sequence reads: CASSLVLGTSGGSYEQYF. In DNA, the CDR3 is TGCGCCAGCAGCTTGGTCTTGGGTACTAGCGGGGGCTCCTACGAGCAGTACTTC.

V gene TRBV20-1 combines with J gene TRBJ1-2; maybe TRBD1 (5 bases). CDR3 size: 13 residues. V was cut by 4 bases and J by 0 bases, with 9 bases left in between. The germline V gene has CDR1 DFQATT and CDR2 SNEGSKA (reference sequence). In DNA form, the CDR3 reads TGCAGTGCTATGATGGGACCTAACTATGGCTACACCTTC. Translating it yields CSAMMGPNYGYTF.

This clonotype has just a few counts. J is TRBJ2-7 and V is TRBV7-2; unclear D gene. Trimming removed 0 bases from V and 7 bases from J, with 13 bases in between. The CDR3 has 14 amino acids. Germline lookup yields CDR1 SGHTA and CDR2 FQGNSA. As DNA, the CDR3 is TGTGCCAGCAGCTTAGCACAGTTTTCGGGTGAGCAGTACTTC. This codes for CASSLAQFSGEQYF.

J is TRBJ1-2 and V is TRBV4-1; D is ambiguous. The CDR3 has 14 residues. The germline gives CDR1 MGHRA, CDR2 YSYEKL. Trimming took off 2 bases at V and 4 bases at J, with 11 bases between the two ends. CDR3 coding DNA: TGCGCCAGCAGCCAAATAGGGCTGTTCTATGGCTACACCTTC. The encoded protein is CASSQIGLFYGYTF.